The clone carrying this T cell receptor (beta chain) was seen many times. First-strand cDNA relied on TRAV- and TRBV-specific primers spanning alpha and beta chains. The PCR that amplified TCRs ran for 15 to 25 cycles, relying on a constant-region primer and a V-primer adapter. TCRdb re-derived calls from the reads in MiXCR, one entry per CDR3 protein. The sample lists tens of thousands of distinct CDR3 sequences; 20% were seen once. Indicated time point: after trial treatment. Specified treatment: LDRT plus nivolumab, ipilimumab, low-dose cyclophosphamide and aspirin (RACIN trial). The sample comes from a study of low-dose radiotherapy and immunotherapy resistance in tumors. The CDR3 covers 14 residues. Germline V lookup: CDR1 SGHRS, CDR2 YFSETQ. V shed 0 bases and J shed 7 bases, with 11 bases lying between them.

The chain links TRBV5-1 to TRBJ1-5, with D tentatively TRBD1 (6 bases). The receptor's source is a female donor with ovarian cancer. The sequencing here drew on PBMCs, taken after low-dose radiotherapy plus immunotherapy. The CDR3 sequence is CASSLVGGGQPQHF. The CDR3 DNA follows: TGCGCCAGCAGCTTGGTGGGGGGCGGCCAGCCCCAGCATTTT.